Listed here are 32 T cell receptor beta chains from one sample, sequenced in a study of technical replicates of blood from a handful of donors. Some clones are missing from TCRdb's copy, which holds only in-frame ones; the method was immunoSEQ multiplex PCR. The table lists about 84,000 clones, 85% to 95% of them singletons. The source material was T cells isolated from PBMCs. These TCRs come from a human donor in good health.

The V gene is TRBV19, the J gene TRBJ2-1, with 7 bases fitting TRBD1. CDR3 length: 15 residues. CDR1 and CDR2 (germline): LNHDA, SQIVND (reference sequence). The ends lost 5 bases at V and 4 bases at J; junction bases unmatched: 8. The CDR3 loop reads CASSADRALYNEQFF. CDR3 nucleotide sequence: TGTGCCAGTAGTGCCGACAGGGCCCTTTACAATGAGCAGTTCTTC.

This clone was observed a single time. The chain joins TRBV30 to TRBJ1-2, with 10 bases fitting TRBD1. V lost 5 bases, J lost 5 bases, and 5 bases stayed unmatched. Germline CDR1 is GTSNPN and CDR2 is SVGIG (reference sequence). The CDR3 covers 13 residues. The CDR3 loop reads CAWGGTGVYGYTF. CDR3 DNA: TGTGCCTGGGGAGGGACAGGGGTTTATGGCTACACCTTC.

J is TRBJ1-1 and V is TRBV2; tentative D call: TRBD1 (6 bases). Trimming left V 7 bases short and J 3 bases short, with 30 bases between. The V gene's germline CDR1 is SNHLY and CDR2 FYNNEI. There are 19 residues in the CDR3. CDR3 nucleotide sequence: TGTGCCAGCATGGGGGCAGTTACTCCGAGAGGGGCACCGGACACTGAAGCTTTCTTT. It specifies CASMGAVTPRGAPDTEAFF.

This rearrangement joins TRBV5-4 to TRBJ2-7; D might be TRBD1 (5 bases). V was pared by 1 base and J by 5 bases, with 13 bases between. Germline V CDR1 and CDR2: SGHNT, YYREEE (reference sequence). The CDR3 spans 14 residues. CDR3 sequence (DNA): TGTGCCAGCAGCTTGAAACAGGTCGTCCACGAGCAGTACTTC. It yields the protein CASSLKQVVHEQYF.

The CDR3 DNA reads TGTGCCAGCAGTGAAAGGTCCAGGGCTTCAACTAATGAAAAACTGTTTTTT. This encodes CASSERSRASTNEKLFF. The J gene is TRBJ1-4, the V gene TRBV6-1; TRBD1 is a possible D gene (5 bases). Trimming stripped 2 bases from V and 0 bases from J, with 13 bases between. Germline CDR1 and CDR2: MNHNS and SASEGT. The CDR3 covers 17 residues.

This clone was recorded only once. J is TRBJ1-4 and V is TRBV5-1, with D hard to call. This CDR3 contains 14 residues. Germline V gene data show CDR1 as SGHRS and CDR2 as YFSETQ. Trimming took off 0 bases at V and 7 bases at J, with 10 bases between the two ends. The CDR3 region has the DNA TGCGCCAGCAGCTTGGGTGTTTCGAGTGAAAAACTGTTTTTT. Translating gives CASSLGVSSEKLFF.

This clone has only a few counts. This chain links TRBV5-1 with TRBJ2-1; tentatively, D is TRBD1 (7 bases). Trimming took 4 bases from V and 10 from J, leaving 15 bases between them. The CDR3 consists of 13 residues. The germline gives CDR1 SGHRS, CDR2 YFSETQ. The CDR3 region has the DNA TGCGCCAGCAGCAGAGACAGGGACTCCGAGCAGTTCTTC. Translated: CASSRDRDSEQFF.

V gene TRBV28 combines with J gene TRBJ1-2; the match to TRBD1 covers 8 bases. J was trimmed by 8 bases and V by 4 bases; bases with no gene match: 12. CDR1 is MDHEN, CDR2 SYDVKM, per germline. The CDR3 extends over 15 amino acids. This CDR3 reads CASSSTYQGARGYTF. In nucleotides, the CDR3 is TGTGCCAGCAGTTCAACCTATCAGGGGGCTCGCGGCTACACCTTC.

This rearrangement joins TRBV11-2 to TRBJ1-2; D gene uncertain. The V gene lost 4 bases and the J gene lost 5 bases, with 17 bases spanning the gap. The CDR3 is made up of 15 amino acids. Germline loops: CDR1 SGHAT, CDR2 FQNNGV. CDR3 coding DNA: TGTGCCAGCAGCTCGAGGGCAGAATCTAGGTATGGCTACACCTTC. Its protein product is CASSSRAESRYGYTF.

The V and J genes are TRBV19 and TRBJ2-3, with 8 positions matching TRBD1. CDR1 and CDR2 from the germline V gene are LNHDA and SQIVND (reference sequence). The CDR3 has 13 residues. The trim removed 4 bases at V and 8 bases at J, leaving 5 bases unmatched. CDR3: CASSTGQGGTQYF. The CDR3 bases are TGTGCCAGTAGTACCGGACAGGGAGGTACGCAGTATTTT.

Concerning this clone itself: Other nucleotide sequences in the sample specify the same CDR3. This chain connects TRBV7-2 to TRBJ1-2; D is undetermined. This CDR3 is built from 11 residues. The germline V gene has CDR1 SGHTA and CDR2 FQGNSA. Trimming shortened V by 6 bases and J by 5 bases, and 7 bases separated the two germline ends. CDR3 sequence reads: CASSFLYGYTF. Here the CDR3 DNA reads TGTGCCAGCAGTTTTCTTTATGGCTACACCTTC.

The V and J genes are TRBV4-1 and TRBJ1-2, with D perhaps TRBD1 (5 bases). Between the trimmed V and J ends, which lost 0 bases and 1 base, there was a span of 12 bases. Germline V gene lookup returns CDR1 MGHRA and CDR2 YSYEKL. CDR3 length: 16 amino acids. The CDR3 is CASSQDPQGFNYGYTF. The CDR3 DNA reads as TGCGCCAGCAGCCAAGATCCCCAGGGCTTTAACTATGGCTACACCTTC.

The V call is TRBV29-1, the J call TRBJ1-5; D gene unclear. The germline V and J ends were trimmed by 7 bases and 5 bases, with 12 bases remaining between them. The CDR3 extends over 12 amino acids. The germline CDR1 and CDR2 sequences are SQVTM and ANQGSEA. CDR3 sequence: CSAQVEDQPQHF. CDR3 in DNA: TGCAGCGCTCAGGTGGAGGATCAGCCCCAGCATTTT.

This chain links TRBV7-3 with TRBJ2-2; 9 bases are shared with TRBD2. The CDR3 consists of 17 residues. The germline CDR1 and CDR2 sequences are SGHTA and FQGTGA. V was clipped by 1 base and J by 4 bases; unmatched bases: 7. This chain's CDR3 is CASSLIAGDFGTGELFF. CDR3 DNA sequence: TGTGCCAGCAGCTTAATAGCGGGGGATTTCGGCACCGGGGAGCTGTTTTTT.

The chain carries TRBV9 and TRBJ2-7, with TRBD2 identical over 9 bases. Germline CDR1 reads SGDLS; CDR2 reads YYNGEE. V was pared by 4 bases and J by 9 bases, with 14 bases of the junction left unmatched. The CDR3 sequence is 15 residues long. CDR3 DNA: TGTGCCAGCAGCCCCGGCGATCAGCGGGGGGCCGCGCAGTACTTC. Translating it yields CASSPGDQRGAAQYF.

The V call is TRBV30, the J call TRBJ1-4; the D is unclear. CDR3 length equals 15 residues. Germline V CDR1 and CDR2: GTSNPN, SVGIG (reference sequence). V lost 0 bases, J lost 4 bases, and 12 bases lay in between. Here the CDR3 DNA reads TGTGCCTGGAGTGTACAGAGACGGGATAATGAAAAACTGTTTTTT. Its translation: CAWSVQRRDNEKLFF.

CDR3 coding DNA: TGTGCCAGCAGCCTCGGACAACGACTAGCCACTCACTACGAGCAGTACTTC. Translation gives CASSLGQRLATHYEQYF. The V and J genes are TRBV11-2 and TRBJ2-7; 7 nucleotides line up with TRBD2. The CDR3 consists of 17 residues. V lost 5 bases and J lost 3; bases outside the gene matches: 16. Germline V lookup: CDR1 SGHAT, CDR2 FQNNGV.

The chain couples TRBV2 to TRBJ2-7; TRBD2 aligns across 8 bases. The germline V gene encodes CDR1 SNHLY and CDR2 FYNNEI. The CDR3 extends over 13 amino acids. The junction had 9 bases not matched to a gene; V was cut back by 7 bases and J by 7 bases. CDR3 sequence reads: CASTGGGAKEQYF. CDR3 bases: TGTGCCAGCACGGGGGGGGGCGCGAAGGAGCAGTACTTC. Full variable domain (outside the CDR3, taken from reference TRBV2 and TRBJ2-7): EPEVTQTPSHQVTQMGQEVILRCVPISNHLYFYWYRQILGQKVEFLVSFYNNEISEKSEIFDDQFSVERPDGSNFTLKIRSTKLEDSAMYFCASTGGGAKEQYFGPGTRLTVT.

V is TRBV7-9 and J is TRBJ2-7; TRBD2 matches at 10 bases. Germline-derived CDR1 and CDR2 are SEHNR and FQNEAQ (reference sequence). The CDR3 consists of 14 residues. The V gene end was trimmed by 8 bases and the J gene end by 3 bases; junction bases not matched to a gene: 7. CDR3 bases: TGTGCCAGCGGAGCGGGAGGGCCAGACTACGAGCAGTACTTC. Its translation: CASGAGGPDYEQYF.

The chain recombines TRBV29-1 with TRBJ2-2; D uncertain. This CDR3 has 13 residues. The germline gives CDR1 SQVTM, CDR2 ANQGSEA. Trimming took 4 bases from V and 2 from J, leaving 8 bases between them. As DNA, the CDR3 is TGCAGCGTTGTAGGAGAAAACACCGGGGAGCTGTTTTTT. Its protein is CSVVGENTGELFF.

CDR3 residues: CASSERQGLNTIYF. The CDR3 DNA reads as TGTGCCAGCAGTGAAAGACAGGGGCTAAACACCATATATTTT. The rearrangement joins TRBV2 to TRBJ1-3; 8 bases line up with TRBD1. Germline lookup yields CDR1 SNHLY and CDR2 FYNNEI. V shed 2 bases and J 6 bases; nucleotides not matched to a gene: 3. The CDR3 spans 14 residues. The whole variable domain, remainder taken from reference TRBV2 and TRBJ1-3, is EPEVTQTPSHQVTQMGQEVILRCVPISNHLYFYWYRQILGQKVEFLVSFYNNEISEKSEIFDDQFSVERPDGSNFTLKIRSTKLEDSAMYFCASSERQGLNTIYFGEGSWLTVV.

The chain joins TRBV15 to TRBJ2-6, with 7 bases identical to TRBD1. The CDR3 contains 16 residues. J lost 4 bases, V lost 1 base, and 4 bases had no gene match. In germline, CDR1 is LNHNV, CDR2 YYDKDF (reference sequence). CDR3 bases: TGTGCCACCAGCAGAGGAGACAGGGCCGGGGCCAACGTCCTGACTTTC. It encodes CATSRGDRAGANVLTF. Filled out from reference TRBV15 and TRBJ2-6, the complete variable domain reads DAMVIQNPRYQVTQFGKPVTLSCSQTLNHNVMYWYQQKSSQAPKLLFHYYDKDFNNEADTPDNFQSRRPNTSFCFLDIRSPGLGDTAMYLCATSRGDRAGANVLTFGAGSRLTVL.

The chain is built from TRBV4-1 and TRBJ2-1, with 12 positions matching TRBD2. The junction had 4 bases not matched to a gene; V was cut back by 1 base and J by 3 bases. Germline V gene lookup returns CDR1 MGHRA and CDR2 YSYEKL. This CDR3 has 17 residues. CDR3 protein: CASSQGLAGGFYNEQFF. The CDR3 DNA follows: TGCGCCAGCAGCCAAGGTCTAGCGGGGGGGTTCTACAATGAGCAGTTCTTC.

The rearrangement joins TRBV15 to TRBJ2-7; D call uncertain. CDR1 and CDR2 from the germline V gene are LNHNV and YYDKDF (reference sequence). This CDR3 region has 12 residues. V was trimmed by 0 bases and J by 3 bases, leaving 3 bases between them. The CDR3: CATSREYYEQYF. The CDR3 DNA sequence: TGTGCCACCAGCAGAGAGTACTACGAGCAGTACTTC. Supplemented by reference TRBV15 and TRBJ2-7, the full variable domain reads DAMVIQNPRYQVTQFGKPVTLSCSQTLNHNVMYWYQQKSSQAPKLLFHYYDKDFNNEADTPDNFQSRRPNTSFCFLDIRSPGLGDTAMYLCATSREYYEQYFGPGTRLTVT.

V gene TRBV27 combines with J gene TRBJ2-2; D possibly corresponds to TRBD2 (5 bases). V was clipped by 4 bases and J by 7 bases, with 22 bases between them. The V gene's germline CDR1 is MNHEY and CDR2 SMNVEV (reference sequence). The CDR3 has 17 amino acids. The CDR3 protein is CASSSYLMRANGGELFF. In DNA, the CDR3 is TGTGCCAGCAGTTCCTACCTCATGAGGGCGAATGGCGGGGAGCTGTTTTTT.

The chain recombines TRBV11-2 with TRBJ2-2; a possible D gene is TRBD2 (6 bases). The CDR3 is 14 residues long. Germline assignment: CDR1 SGHAT and CDR2 FQNNGV. The V end lost 5 bases, the J end lost 4 bases, and 11 bases lay between the germline ends. The CDR3 spells CASSPLRGTGELFF. CDR3 DNA sequence: TGTGCCAGCAGCCCCTTGCGGGGCACCGGGGAGCTGTTTTTT.

This sequence joins TRBV4-1 and TRBJ1-2; 8 nucleotides align to TRBD1. CDR1 MGHRA and CDR2 YSYEKL come from the germline V gene. The V and J ends lost 6 bases and 3 bases, in that order; junction bases with no gene match: 9. The CDR3 contains 15 residues. CDR3 sequence (DNA): TGCGCCAGCAGTCGCTCCCAGGGGGCGCACTATGGCTACACCTTC. Its translation is CASSRSQGAHYGYTF.

The chain is built from TRBV13 and TRBJ1-1, with TRBD1 identical over 7 bases. The CDR3 spans 15 residues. The V and J ends lost 5 bases and 1 base, in that order; junction bases with no gene match: 7. CDR1 and CDR2 (germline): PRHDT, FYEKMQ (reference sequence). This CDR3 is CASSVDRVRNTEAFF. The CDR3 coding sequence is TGTGCCAGCAGCGTAGACAGGGTTCGGAACACTGAAGCTTTCTTT.

The CDR3, as DNA: TGTGCCAGCTCACCCCCGTCGGGGGGAGGGGTCTATGGCTACACCTTC. Translation gives CASSPPSGGGVYGYTF. This sequence joins TRBV18 and TRBJ1-2; weak D call: TRBD1 (5 bases). The CDR3 is 16 residues long. V lost 3 bases and J lost 4, with 18 bases in between. Germline V CDR1 and CDR2: KGHSH, LQKENI. Variable domain in full (rest from reference TRBV18 and TRBJ1-2): NAGVMQNPRHLVRRRGQEARLRCSPMKGHSHVYWYRQLPEEGLKFMVYLQKENIIDESGMPKERFSAEFPKEGPSILRIQQVVRGDSAAYFCASSPPSGGGVYGYTFGSGTRLTVV.

In this sample, this clone turned up once. V is TRBV7-8 and J is TRBJ1-1; D gene unclear. CDR3 length: 15 amino acids. Trimming took off 2 bases at V and 2 bases at J, with 12 bases between the two ends. Per germline, CDR1 SGHVS and CDR2 FQNEAQ. CDR3 in DNA: TGTGCCAGCAGCTTAAGCGCAGTCCCCAACACTGAAGCTTTCTTT. This gives the protein CASSLSAVPNTEAFF.

V is TRBV7-6 and J is TRBJ2-3; D is perhaps TRBD1 (5 bases). CDR3 length: 16 amino acids. Germline V CDR1 and CDR2: SGHVS, FNYEAQ. Trimming removed 1 base from V and 0 bases from J, with 11 bases in between. The CDR3 loop is CASSLEQDISTDTQYF. The CDR3 DNA is TGTGCCAGCAGCTTAGAACAGGATATAAGCACAGATACGCAGTATTTT.

The chain has TRBV4-2 and TRBJ2-5; D uncertain. The CDR3 length is 14 residues. Trimming removed 5 bases at V and 0 bases at J, with 10 bases between. The V gene's germline CDR1 is LGHNA and CDR2 YNFKEQ. In nucleotides, the CDR3 is TGTGCCAGCAGCTCCCGAGGAGACCAAGAGACCCAGTACTTC. This encodes CASSSRGDQETQYF.